These 8 T cell receptor beta chains share one sample of origin, sequenced in a study of patients and donors after allogeneic stem cell transplantation. TCRdb used MiXCR to reprocess the RT-PCR reads, holding one entry per CDR3 protein. Here the sample spans fewer than 75,000 distinct CDR3 sequences, less than 15% being singletons. Sequencing was done on a sample of blood, either unsorted or a sorted T cell fraction (not recorded which). The receptors stem from a human donor who was either an allogeneic HSCT recipient or a stem cell or donor lymphocyte infusion donor (not recorded which). It is not recorded whose cells these are; they may come from a transplant donor.

This chain uses TRBV6-5 with TRBJ2-1; D call uncertain. The CDR3 has 15 amino acids. Trimming cost V 0 bases and J 0 bases, with 6 bases left between them. Germline CDR1 and CDR2: MNHEY and SVGAGI. The CDR3 DNA reads as TGTGCCAGCAGTTACTCTAGTCCCTCCTACAATGAGCAGTTCTTC. Protein sequence: CASSYSSPSYNEQFF.

The chain recombines TRBV6-5 with TRBJ2-7; 7 positions agree with TRBD2. Germline V gene lookup returns CDR1 MNHEY and CDR2 SVGAGI. J was trimmed by 4 bases and V by 2 bases; bases with no gene match: 8. The CDR3 covers 15 residues. Here the CDR3 reads CASSYQRDFLYEQYF. The CDR3 DNA reads as TGTGCCAGCAGTTACCAGCGGGACTTTTTATACGAGCAGTACTTC.

This clonotype was observed at least ten times. The CDR3 coding sequence is TGCAGCGTTGAGTCCAAACCCCTTGGCCCAAGCTCTGAAGCTTTCTTT. Translation: CSVESKPLGPSSEAFF. The genes are TRBV29-1 and TRBJ1-1; D remains ambiguous. The germline gives CDR1 SQVTM, CDR2 ANQGSEA. V was pared by 3 bases and J by 6 bases, with 23 bases between. The CDR3 consists of 16 residues.

The table lists this clonotype with a few counts. The chain recombines TRBV7-2 with TRBJ2-3; 7 nucleotides line up with TRBD2. The germline V gene encodes CDR1 SGHTA and CDR2 FQGNSA. The CDR3 consists of 17 residues. V lost 1 base, J lost 2 bases, and 9 bases stayed unmatched. CDR3 nucleotides: TGTGCCAGCAGCTTAGGTGCACGCGGGAGTATCACAGATACGCAGTATTTT. Its translation: CASSLGARGSITDTQYF.

This chain joins TRBV2 and TRBJ2-7; no reliable D call. The CDR3 has 13 amino acids. The germline V gene encodes CDR1 SNHLY and CDR2 FYNNEI. Deletions cut 10 bases from V and 1 base from J, with 14 bases between. The CDR3 DNA sequence: TGTGCCACCCGAACCGCGGCGTCCTACGAGCAGTACTTC. This codes for CATRTAASYEQYF.

On this clonotype: One base away lies a much larger clone, so this may be a sequencing read error. The rearrangement joins TRBV5-4 to TRBJ1-4; maybe TRBD1 (5 bases). CDR3 length: 19 amino acids. The germline CDR1 and CDR2 sequences are SGHNT and YYREEE (reference sequence). The CDR3 DNA reads TGTGCCAGCAGCAGGCCCGGGACGGATGGCGAGGCAACTAATGAAAACCTGTTTTTT. It translates to CASSRPGTDGEATNENLFF.

The V gene is TRBV20-1, the J gene TRBJ2-5, with D unclear. The CDR3 has 13 residues. Trimming removed 3 bases from V and 4 bases from J, with 12 bases in between. Germline values: CDR1 DFQATT, CDR2 SNEGSKA (reference sequence). CDR3 protein: CSASEANTETQYF. The CDR3 region has the DNA TGCAGTGCTAGTGAGGCGAACACAGAGACCCAGTACTTC.

The chain has TRBV7-9 and TRBJ2-7; D gene ambiguous. The germline gives CDR1 SEHNR, CDR2 FQNEAQ (reference sequence). V was trimmed by 1 base and J by 5 bases, leaving 12 bases between them. This CDR3 has 14 amino acids. DNA for the CDR3: TGTGCCAGCAGCTTAGAACGGTTCGCCAACGAGCAGTACTTC. It yields the protein CASSLERFANEQYF.